A selection of T cell receptor beta chains follows, all from one sample in a study of shared clonotypes between healthy human individuals. Data came from immunoSEQ multiplex PCR; TCRdb stores just in-frame clones and leaves some out. This table has about 470,000 clones, more than 75% appearing once. Sequenced material: PBMCs. Receptor source: a woman in her thirties or forties in good health. Some clones in this sample may be carry-over from other donors' samples. CDR3s include the opening cysteine and the closing phenylalanine or tryptophan. The D gene is left open where the match is weak. Where a row states a size, it is once, few, many or the class of an expanded clone; other rows omit it.

J gene,D gene,clone size,V gene,CDR3 protein,CDR3 DNA
TRBJ1-2,.,.,TRBV14,CASSQVGREVYGYTF,TGTGCCAGCAGCCAAGTTGGCCGGGAGGTCTATGGCTACACCTTC
TRBJ2-1,.,.,TRBV5-1,CASSIGTILEQFF,TGCGCCAGCAGCATCGGAACCATACTTGAGCAGTTCTTC
TRBJ1-2,TRBD1,.,TRBV5-4,CASSPRGPNYGYTF,TGTGCCAGCAGCCCCAGGGGGCCTAACTATGGCTACACCTTC
TRBJ2-1,TRBD1,.,TRBV9,CASSAPDRALNEQFF,TGTGCCAGCAGCGCCCCGGACAGGGCTCTCAATGAGCAGTTCTTC
TRBJ2-1,TRBD2,.,TRBV6-4,CASSDGTSGSDEQFF,TGTGCCAGCAGTGACGGGACTAGCGGGAGCGATGAGCAGTTCTTC
TRBJ2-1,TRBD1,.,TRBV28,CASSADRGLRNEQFF,TGTGCCAGCAGTGCCGACAGGGGGCTTAGGAATGAGCAGTTCTTC
TRBJ2-5,.,.,TRBV6-1,CASSAEYQETQYF,TGTGCCAGCAGTGCGGAGTACCAAGAGACCCAGTACTTC
TRBJ1-1,.,once,TRBV15,CATSGGRGTYPEAFF,TGTGCCACCAGCGGAGGACGAGGGACCTATCCTGAAGCTTTCTTT
TRBJ1-5,.,.,TRBV2,CASRESSNQPQHF,TGTGCCAGCAGGGAGAGTAGCAATCAGCCCCAGCATTTT
TRBJ1-5,.,.,TRBV27,CASSFRQPQHF,TGTGCCAGCAGTTTCCGCCAGCCCCAGCATTTT
TRBJ1-5,TRBD1,once,TRBV19,CASSMQGAVGQPQHF,TGTGCCAGTAGTATGCAGGGGGCGGTGGGGCAGCCCCAGCATTTT
TRBJ1-5,.,.,TRBV5-6,CASSSLGGRSNQPQHF,TGTGCCAGCAGCTCCTTGGGGGGGAGGAGCAATCAGCCCCAGCATTTT
TRBJ1-1,.,.,TRBV29-1,CSALRGSEAFF,TGCAGCGCTTTGAGGGGATCTGAAGCTTTCTTT
TRBJ1-1,TRBD1,once,TRBV7-8,CASSPQGGTEAFF,TGTGCCAGCAGCCCCCAGGGGGGCACTGAAGCTTTCTTT
TRBJ2-7,.,.,TRBV19,CATSQGPYEQYF,TGTGCCACCTCCCAGGGCCCCTACGAGCAGTACTTC
TRBJ1-2,.,few,TRBV4-3,CASSQDWRFYGYTF,TGCGCCAGCAGCCAAGATTGGCGGTTTTATGGCTACACCTTC
TRBJ1-1,.,few,TRBV28,CASSTTRNTEAFF,TGTGCCAGCAGCACCACACGGAACACTGAAGCTTTCTTT
TRBJ2-5,TRBD2,few,TRBV30,CAWSLGLAGGYQETQYF,TGTGCCTGGAGTTTAGGACTAGCGGGAGGGTACCAAGAGACCCAGTACTTC
TRBJ1-2,.,.,TRBV6-6,CASSTPDTPYGYTF,TGTGCCAGCAGCACTCCGGACACGCCATATGGCTACACCTTC
TRBJ1-1,TRBD1,.,TRBV6-4,CASSEERGQLAFF,TGTGCCAGCAGTGAAGAGAGGGGACAGTTAGCTTTCTTT
TRBJ2-1,TRBD2,.,TRBV5-1,CASSLASGSYNEQFF,TGCGCCAGCAGCTTGGCTAGCGGGAGCTACAATGAGCAGTTCTTC
TRBJ2-7,TRBD2,.,TRBV30,CAWSGVGSGRRSYEQYF,TGTGCCTGGAGTGGAGTTGGTAGCGGGAGGAGATCCTACGAGCAGTACTTC
TRBJ1-2,.,.,TRBV28,CASSLEQAYGYTF,TGTGCCAGCAGTTTGGAACAGGCCTATGGCTACACCTTC
TRBJ2-3,.,few,TRBV15,CATSASGTSTDTQYF,TGTGCCACCAGCGCAAGCGGTACCAGCACAGATACGCAGTATTTT
TRBJ1-4,TRBD1,.,TRBV6-6,CASRQDRSKLFF,TGTGCCAGCAGGCAGGACAGGTCAAAACTGTTTTTT
TRBJ2-3,TRBD2,.,TRBV6-4,CASRNTSGRAKITGTDTQYF,TGTGCCAGCAGAAACACTAGCGGGAGGGCCAAAATAACCGGCACAGATACGCAGTATTTT
TRBJ2-7,.,.,TRBV27,CASSRKSGYEQYF,TGTGCCAGCAGTCGGAAGAGTGGCTACGAGCAGTACTTC
TRBJ1-3,.,.,TRBV9,CASSAGGERISPGNTIYF,TGTGCCAGCAGCGCTGGGGGGGAGAGGATCTCTCCTGGAAACACCATATATTTT
TRBJ2-1,.,.,TRBV4-1,CASSQDPDTHSYNEQFF,TGCGCCAGCAGCCAAGATCCCGACACTCACTCCTACAATGAGCAGTTCTTC
TRBJ2-1,.,.,TRBV5-1,CASSFNPGAASYNEQFF,TGCGCCAGCAGCTTCAATCCAGGAGCAGCGTCCTACAATGAGCAGTTCTTC